The sequence of this T cell receptor (beta chain) was determined in a study of cytomegalovirus exposure and HLA in healthy donors. Study-wide findings and caveats: Altogether, 160 or so TCR beta chains were recorded as cytomegalovirus-associated. More clonal expansion characterized HLA-associated TCR beta chains than equally common others in a later analysis.

This clone was seen a few times. Its antigen remains unknown. This CDR3 region has 15 residues. Trimming stripped 3 bases from V and 1 base from J, with 13 bases between. The germline CDR1 and CDR2 sequences are ENHRY and SYGVKD. The donors comprised healthy bone marrow donors. PCR involved 60 Vbeta and 13 Jbeta primers. Measured with immunoSEQ multiplex PCR; TCRdb has only the in-frame clones, and not every one. The data show around 130,000 clones, with roughly 79% seen just once and about 0.7% held by the top ten. The source of this sequence is a man in his late teens or twenties in good health and CMV-seronegative. This chain uses TRBV10-3 with TRBJ2-7, with TRBD1 as a possible D gene (6 bases). Sequenced: PBMCs. CDR3 sequence (DNA): TGTGCCATCAGTGATGAGGGGGTCGAGTCCTACGAGCAGTACTTC. This translates into CAISDEGVESYEQYF.